This T cell receptor beta chain was sequenced in a study of post-analysis software for immune sequencing data (dated by TCRdb to the mid-2010s). Context from the whole study: The recorded disease courses included relapsing-remitting, secondary progressive and progressive-relapsing multiple sclerosis, and some patients had no subtype annotation. The patient repertoires were set against 10 to 11 previously published healthy control repertoires from donors whose ages ranged from about 6 to 25 years. A subset of samples was prepared in parallel using single-end sample barcoding, then pooled and co-amplified after Illumina adapter ligation.

TCR beta repertoires were profiled from peripheral blood of 10 to 15 young patients with multiple sclerosis to demonstrate the VDJtools post-analysis software. The patients with multiple sclerosis were children and adolescents between 6 and 15 years of age. Trimming takes 6 bases off V and 2 bases off J; junction bases not matched to a gene: 14. The germline V gene encodes CDR1 DFQATT and CDR2 SNEGSKA (reference sequence). From cysteine to phenylalanine, the CDR3 is 18 amino acids long. CDR3 DNA is the only sequence kept; it has 54 bases, read in frame from the first base. Details on this clonotype: No antigen is known for it. It has no much larger one-base neighbor in the sample; base qualities were not kept.

Libraries came from PCR. TCRdb lists the instrument as Illumina HiSeq 2500. To reduce PCR and sequencing biases, unique molecular identifiers were built into the TCR beta cDNA libraries. Some 500,000 cDNA molecules were obtained per 1 to 10 million input T cells, so each molecule approximated one T cell. The patient libraries were prepared and sequenced using the same protocol as the earlier healthy control dataset. Samples belonging to the same batch were prepared together, multiplexed and sequenced on a shared HiSeq lane. Turning to the authors' computational methods: MIGEC was used to process the raw barcoded reads, and molecular identifier groups with only a single read were discarded before consensus assembly and CDR3 extraction. VDJtools was used for post-analysis of the clonotype tables, and diversity was normalized by down-sampling every dataset to the size of the smallest sample. To correct batch-related cross-sample contamination, repertoire overlap clustering matched CDR3 amino acid sequences but not nucleotide sequences. TCRdb itself trimmed the public reads at Q25 with fastp, ran MiXCR and retained productive beta chains. Every CDR3 protein is listed once, alongside the most common genes and DNA of its rows. Clone size and V and J calls follow TCRdb, not the original study. The table for this sample lists roughly 400,000 distinct CDR3 sequences; approximately 38% of them were counted only once. The top ten clonotypes cover around 8% of the sample.

Results the study describes overall, beyond this receptor: The control group was slightly older than the multiple sclerosis patient group. Compared with controls, multiple sclerosis patients had significantly lower normalized Chao1 diversity, a finding suggesting substantial peripheral T-cell clonal expansion. Direct clustering with F measure revealed strong co-clustering of samples prepared in the same batch, which led to a batch-effect correction. Roughly 5 TRBV segments, including TRBV5-6, TRBV5-1 and TRBV20-1, were significantly more frequent in patients than controls.

This TCR came from a girl aged 2 to 9 with multiple sclerosis. Recombination linked TRBV20-1 to TRBJ2-1; the central 12 bases match TRBD2. What was sequenced was blood. The CDR3 loop reads CSAKPTSGRPNPYNEQFF. The nucleotides read TGCAGTGCGAAACCGACTAGCGGGAGACCAAATCCCTACAATGAGCAGTTCTTC.